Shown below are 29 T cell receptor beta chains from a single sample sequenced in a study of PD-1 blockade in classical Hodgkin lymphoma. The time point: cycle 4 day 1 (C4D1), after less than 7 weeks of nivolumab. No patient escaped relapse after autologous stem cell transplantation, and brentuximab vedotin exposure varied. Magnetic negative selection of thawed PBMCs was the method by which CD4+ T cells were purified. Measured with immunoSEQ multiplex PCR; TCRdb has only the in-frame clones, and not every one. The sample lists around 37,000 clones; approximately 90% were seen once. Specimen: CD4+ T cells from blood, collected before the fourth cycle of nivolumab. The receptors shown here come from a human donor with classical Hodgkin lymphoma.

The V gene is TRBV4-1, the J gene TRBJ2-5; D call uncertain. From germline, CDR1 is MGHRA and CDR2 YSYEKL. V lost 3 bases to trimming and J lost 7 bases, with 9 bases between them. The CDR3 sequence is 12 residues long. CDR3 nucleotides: TGCGCCAGCAGCCAGGGCACCGGGACCCAGTACTTC. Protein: CASSQGTGTQYF.

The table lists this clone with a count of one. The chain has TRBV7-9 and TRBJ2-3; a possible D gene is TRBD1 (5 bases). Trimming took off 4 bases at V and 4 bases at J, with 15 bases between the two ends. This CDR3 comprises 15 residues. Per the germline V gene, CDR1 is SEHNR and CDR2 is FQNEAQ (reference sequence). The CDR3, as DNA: TGTGCCAGCAGCTCTGCAGGGTTAGACTCAGATACGCAGTATTTT. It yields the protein CASSSAGLDSDTQYF.

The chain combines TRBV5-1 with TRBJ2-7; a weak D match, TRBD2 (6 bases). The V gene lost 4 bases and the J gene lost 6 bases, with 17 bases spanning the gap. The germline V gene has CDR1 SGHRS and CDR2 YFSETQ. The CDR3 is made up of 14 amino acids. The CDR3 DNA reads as TGCGCCAGCAGCCTCCCGCGGGACTTTGGCGAGCAGTACTTC. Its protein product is CASSLPRDFGEQYF.

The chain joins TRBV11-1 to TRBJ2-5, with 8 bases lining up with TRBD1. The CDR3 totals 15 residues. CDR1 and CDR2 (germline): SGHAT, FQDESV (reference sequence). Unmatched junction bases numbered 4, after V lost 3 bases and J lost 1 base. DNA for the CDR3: TGTGCCAGCAGCTTCGGCAGGGGGCGCCAAGAGACCCAGTACTTC. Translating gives CASSFGRGRQETQYF.

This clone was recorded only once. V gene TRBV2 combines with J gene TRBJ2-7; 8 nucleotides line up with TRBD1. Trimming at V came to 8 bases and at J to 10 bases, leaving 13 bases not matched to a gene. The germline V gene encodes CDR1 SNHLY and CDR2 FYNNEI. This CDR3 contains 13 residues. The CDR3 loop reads CASSDQGAVHQYF. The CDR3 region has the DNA TGTGCCAGCTCTGACCAGGGGGCGGTACACCAGTACTTC.

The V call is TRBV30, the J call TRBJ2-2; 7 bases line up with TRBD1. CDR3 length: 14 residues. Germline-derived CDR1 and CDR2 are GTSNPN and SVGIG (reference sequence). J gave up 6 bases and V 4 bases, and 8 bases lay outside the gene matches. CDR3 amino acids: CAWNFIQGAGELFF. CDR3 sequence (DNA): TGTGCCTGGAATTTCATCCAGGGGGCCGGGGAGCTGTTTTTT. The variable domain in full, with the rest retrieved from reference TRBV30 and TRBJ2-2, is SQTIHQWPATLVQPVGSPLSLECTVEGTSNPNLYWYRQAAGRGLQLLFYSVGIGQISSEVPQNLSASRPQDRQFILSSKKLLLSDSGFYLCAWNFIQGAGELFFGEGSRLTVL.

CDR3 loop: CASSSGGRVYEQYF. The CDR3, as DNA: TGTGCCAGCAGCTCCGGGGGCAGGGTATACGAGCAGTACTTC. The chain employs TRBV5-4 and TRBJ2-7; either TRBD1 or TRBD2 may fit D (6 bases each). The V end lost 3 bases, the J end lost 4 bases, and 14 bases lay between the germline ends. CDR1 and CDR2 (germline): SGHNT, YYREEE (reference sequence). The CDR3 is 14 amino acids.

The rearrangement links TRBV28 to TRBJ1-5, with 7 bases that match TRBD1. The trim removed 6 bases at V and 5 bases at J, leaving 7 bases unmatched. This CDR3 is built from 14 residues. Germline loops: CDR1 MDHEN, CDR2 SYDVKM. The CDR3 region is CASSTGTDYQPQHF. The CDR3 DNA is TGTGCCAGCAGCACCGGGACAGACTATCAGCCCCAGCATTTT.

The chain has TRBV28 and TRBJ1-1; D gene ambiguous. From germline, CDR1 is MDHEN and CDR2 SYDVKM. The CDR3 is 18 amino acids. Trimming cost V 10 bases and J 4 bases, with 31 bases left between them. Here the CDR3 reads CATQSPKLMRRVGTEAFF. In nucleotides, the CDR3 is TGTGCCACCCAGAGCCCAAAACTGATGCGTAGGGTGGGCACTGAAGCTTTCTTT.

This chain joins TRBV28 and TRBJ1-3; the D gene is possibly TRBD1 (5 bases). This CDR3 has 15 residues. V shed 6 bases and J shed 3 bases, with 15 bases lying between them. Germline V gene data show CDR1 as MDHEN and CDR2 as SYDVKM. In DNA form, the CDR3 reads TGTGCCAGCAGCACCCGCGCGGGGCTTGGAAACACCATATATTTT. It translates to CASSTRAGLGNTIYF.

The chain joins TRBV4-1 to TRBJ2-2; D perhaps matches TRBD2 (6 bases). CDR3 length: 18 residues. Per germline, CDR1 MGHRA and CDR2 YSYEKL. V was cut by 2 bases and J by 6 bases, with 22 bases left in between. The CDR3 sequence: CASSQMWATLGTPGELFF. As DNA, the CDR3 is TGCGCCAGCAGCCAAATGTGGGCTACCCTAGGGACTCCCGGGGAGCTGTTTTTT.

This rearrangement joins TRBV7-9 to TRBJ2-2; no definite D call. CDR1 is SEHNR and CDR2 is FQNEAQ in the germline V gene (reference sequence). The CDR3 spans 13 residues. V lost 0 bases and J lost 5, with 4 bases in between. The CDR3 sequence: CASSLAGTGELFF. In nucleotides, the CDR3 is TGTGCCAGCAGCTTAGCAGGGACCGGGGAGCTGTTTTTT.

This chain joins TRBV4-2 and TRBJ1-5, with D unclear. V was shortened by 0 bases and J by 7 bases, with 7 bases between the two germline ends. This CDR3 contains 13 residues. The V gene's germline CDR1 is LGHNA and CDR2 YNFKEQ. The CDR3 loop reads CASSQDRRQPQHF. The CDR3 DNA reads TGTGCCAGCAGCCAAGATCGGAGACAGCCCCAGCATTTT.

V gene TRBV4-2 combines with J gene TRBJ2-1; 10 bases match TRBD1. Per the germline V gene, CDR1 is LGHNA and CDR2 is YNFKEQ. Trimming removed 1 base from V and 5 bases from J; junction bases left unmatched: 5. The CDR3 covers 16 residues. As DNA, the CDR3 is TGTGCCAGCAGCCAAGTGAGGGACAGGGGACACAATGAGCAGTTCTTC. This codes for CASSQVRDRGHNEQFF.

CDR3 region: CASSPDRGRNEQFF. The CDR3 nucleotides read TGTGCCAGCTCACCGGACAGGGGTAGGAATGAGCAGTTCTTC. The chain carries TRBV18 and TRBJ2-1, with 9 bases that match TRBD1. V lost 3 bases to trimming and J lost 7 bases; unmatched junction nucleotides: 4. The length of the CDR3 is 14 residues. The germline gives CDR1 KGHSH, CDR2 LQKENI.

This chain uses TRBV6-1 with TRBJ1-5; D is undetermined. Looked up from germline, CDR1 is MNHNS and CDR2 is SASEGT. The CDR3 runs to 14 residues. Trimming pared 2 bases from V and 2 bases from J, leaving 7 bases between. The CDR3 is CASSERRGNQPQHF. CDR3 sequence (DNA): TGTGCCAGCAGTGAAAGGAGGGGCAATCAGCCCCAGCATTTT.

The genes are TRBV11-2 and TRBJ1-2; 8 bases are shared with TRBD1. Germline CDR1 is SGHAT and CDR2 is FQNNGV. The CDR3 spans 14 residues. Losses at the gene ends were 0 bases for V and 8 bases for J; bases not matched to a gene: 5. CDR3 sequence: CASSLDRTGYGYTF. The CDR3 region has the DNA TGTGCCAGCAGCTTAGACCGGACAGGGTACGGCTACACCTTC.

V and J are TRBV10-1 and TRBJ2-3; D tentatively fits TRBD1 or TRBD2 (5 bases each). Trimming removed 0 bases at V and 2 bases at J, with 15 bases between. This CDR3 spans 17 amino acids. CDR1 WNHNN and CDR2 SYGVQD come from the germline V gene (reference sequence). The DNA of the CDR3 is TGCGCCAGCAGTGAGTCGGGGGTCCCCGGGACCACAGATACGCAGTATTTT. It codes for CASSESGVPGTTDTQYF.

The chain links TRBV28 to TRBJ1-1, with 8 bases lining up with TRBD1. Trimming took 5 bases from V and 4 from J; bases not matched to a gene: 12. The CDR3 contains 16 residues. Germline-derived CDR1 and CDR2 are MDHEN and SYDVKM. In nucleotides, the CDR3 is TGTGCCAGCAGTCCACCCCCAGGGGGCGAGACCACTGAAGCTTTCTTT. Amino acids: CASSPPPGGETTEAFF.

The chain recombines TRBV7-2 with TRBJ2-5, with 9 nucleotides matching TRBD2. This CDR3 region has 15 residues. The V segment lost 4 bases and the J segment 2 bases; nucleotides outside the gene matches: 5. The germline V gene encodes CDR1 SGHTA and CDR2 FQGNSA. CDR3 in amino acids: CASSWASGKQETQYF. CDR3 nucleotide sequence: TGTGCCAGCAGCTGGGCTAGCGGGAAACAAGAGACCCAGTACTTC.

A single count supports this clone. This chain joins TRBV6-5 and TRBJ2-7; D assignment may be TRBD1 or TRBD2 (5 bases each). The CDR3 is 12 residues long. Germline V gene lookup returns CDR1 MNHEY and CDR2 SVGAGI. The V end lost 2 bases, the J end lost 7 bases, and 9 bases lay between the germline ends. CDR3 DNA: TGTGCCAGCAGTTACCTAGCAGGGGAGCAGTACTTC. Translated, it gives CASSYLAGEQYF.

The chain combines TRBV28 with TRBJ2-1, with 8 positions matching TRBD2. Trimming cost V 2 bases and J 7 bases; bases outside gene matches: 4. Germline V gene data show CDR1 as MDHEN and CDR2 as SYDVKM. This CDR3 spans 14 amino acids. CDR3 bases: TGTGCCAGCAGTTTAGTACTAGCGGATAATGAGCAGTTCTTC. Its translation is CASSLVLADNEQFF. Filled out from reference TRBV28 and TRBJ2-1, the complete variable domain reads DVKVTQSSRYLVKRTGEKVFLECVQDMDHENMFWYRQDPGLGLRLIYFSYDVKMKEKGDIPEGYSVSREKKERFSLILESASTNQTSMYLCASSLVLADNEQFFGPGTRLTVL.

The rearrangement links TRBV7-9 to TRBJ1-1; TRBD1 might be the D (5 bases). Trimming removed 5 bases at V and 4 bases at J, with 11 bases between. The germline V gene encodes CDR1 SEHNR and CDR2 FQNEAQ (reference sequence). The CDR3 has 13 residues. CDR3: CASSLQGFTEAFF. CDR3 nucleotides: TGTGCCAGCAGCCTGCAGGGATTCACTGAAGCTTTCTTT.

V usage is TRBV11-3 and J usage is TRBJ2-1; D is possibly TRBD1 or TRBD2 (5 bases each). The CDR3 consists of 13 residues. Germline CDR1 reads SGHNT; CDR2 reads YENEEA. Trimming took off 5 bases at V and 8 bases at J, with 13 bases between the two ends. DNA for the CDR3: TGTGCCAGCAGCCGAGGGGTCATATATGAGCAGTTCTTC. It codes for CASSRGVIYEQFF. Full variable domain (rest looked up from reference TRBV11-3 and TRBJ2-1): EAGVVQSPRYKIIEKKQPVAFWCNPISGHNTLYWYLQNLGQGPELLIRYENEEAVDDSQLPKDRFSAERLKGVDSTLKIQPAELGDSAVYLCASSRGVIYEQFFGPGTRLTVL.

CDR3 coding DNA: TGTGCCAGCAGCGACAGACTGGGTTCCACCGGGGAGCTGTTTTTT. It yields the protein CASSDRLGSTGELFF. The chain links TRBV9 to TRBJ2-2; D unresolved. V was pared by 3 bases and J by 4 bases, with 13 bases between. Germline CDR1 and CDR2: SGDLS and YYNGEE. This CDR3 region has 15 residues.

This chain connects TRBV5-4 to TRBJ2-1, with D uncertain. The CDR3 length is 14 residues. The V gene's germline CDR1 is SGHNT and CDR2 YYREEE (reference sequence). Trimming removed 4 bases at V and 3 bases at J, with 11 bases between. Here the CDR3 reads CASSPPRVYNEQFF. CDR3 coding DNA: TGTGCCAGCAGCCCGCCCCGGGTCTACAATGAGCAGTTCTTC.

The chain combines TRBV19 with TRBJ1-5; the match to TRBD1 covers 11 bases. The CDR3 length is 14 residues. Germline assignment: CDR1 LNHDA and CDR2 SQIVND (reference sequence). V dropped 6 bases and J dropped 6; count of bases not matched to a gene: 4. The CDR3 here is CASSGQGAGQPQHF. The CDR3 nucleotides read TGTGCCAGTAGCGGACAGGGGGCGGGTCAGCCCCAGCATTTT.

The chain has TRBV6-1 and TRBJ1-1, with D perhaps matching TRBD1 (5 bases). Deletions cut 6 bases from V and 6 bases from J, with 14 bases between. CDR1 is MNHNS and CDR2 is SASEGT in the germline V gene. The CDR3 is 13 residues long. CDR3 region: CASSSIPGAEAFF. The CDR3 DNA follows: TGTGCCAGCAGCTCCATCCCGGGGGCTGAAGCTTTCTTT.

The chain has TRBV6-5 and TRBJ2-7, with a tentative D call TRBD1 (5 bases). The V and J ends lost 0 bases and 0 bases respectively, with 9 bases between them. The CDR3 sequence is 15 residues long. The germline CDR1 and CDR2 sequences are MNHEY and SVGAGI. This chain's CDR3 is CASSYSQGNSYEQYF. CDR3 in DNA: TGTGCCAGCAGTTACTCTCAGGGAAACTCCTACGAGCAGTACTTC.